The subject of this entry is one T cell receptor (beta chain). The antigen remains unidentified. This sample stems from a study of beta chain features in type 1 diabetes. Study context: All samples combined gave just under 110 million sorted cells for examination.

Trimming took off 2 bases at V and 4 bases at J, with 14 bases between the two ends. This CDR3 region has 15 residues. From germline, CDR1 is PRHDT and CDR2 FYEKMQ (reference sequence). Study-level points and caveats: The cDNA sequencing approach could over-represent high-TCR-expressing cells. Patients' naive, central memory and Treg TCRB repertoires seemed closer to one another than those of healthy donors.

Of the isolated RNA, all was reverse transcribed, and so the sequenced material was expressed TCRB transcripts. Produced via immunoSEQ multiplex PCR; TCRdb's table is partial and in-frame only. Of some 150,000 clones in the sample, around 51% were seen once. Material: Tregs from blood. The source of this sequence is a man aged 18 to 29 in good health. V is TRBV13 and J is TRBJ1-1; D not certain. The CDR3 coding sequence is TGTGCCAGCAGCTTATTTCCCGGAGGCGCCACTGAAGCTTTCTTT. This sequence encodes CASSLFPGGATEAFF.